The following is a T cell receptor beta chain sequence with its context. The antigen is undetermined. A minimum of 6 million PBMCs was isolated per sample. Alongside a J-beta primer mix, a sample-barcoded 5' primer served in a second PCR lasting about 7 to 11 cycles. One entry per CDR3 protein results from TCRdb running MiXCR on the 5' RACE reads. The data contain almost 1 million distinct CDR3 sequences, around 54% of them singletons. The sample is drawn from a study of blood T cells in healthy people across ages. Study outcomes and limitations: Estimated diversity, derived from one million T cells, was regarded as an underestimate. Older individuals had lower TCR beta diversity per million T cells (the decline was roughly linear).

CDR3 length equals 15 residues. V lost 6 bases, J lost 11 bases, and 15 bases stayed unmatched. The clonotype was recovered from an older woman in good health. V and J are TRBV12-3 or TRBV12-4 and TRBJ2-5, with TRBD1 identical over 10 bases. Material for sequencing was blood. CDR3 amino acids: CASRPFRTGGNEQYF. Here the CDR3 DNA reads TGTGCCAGCAGACCTTTTCGGACAGGGGGTAATGAGCAGTACTTC.